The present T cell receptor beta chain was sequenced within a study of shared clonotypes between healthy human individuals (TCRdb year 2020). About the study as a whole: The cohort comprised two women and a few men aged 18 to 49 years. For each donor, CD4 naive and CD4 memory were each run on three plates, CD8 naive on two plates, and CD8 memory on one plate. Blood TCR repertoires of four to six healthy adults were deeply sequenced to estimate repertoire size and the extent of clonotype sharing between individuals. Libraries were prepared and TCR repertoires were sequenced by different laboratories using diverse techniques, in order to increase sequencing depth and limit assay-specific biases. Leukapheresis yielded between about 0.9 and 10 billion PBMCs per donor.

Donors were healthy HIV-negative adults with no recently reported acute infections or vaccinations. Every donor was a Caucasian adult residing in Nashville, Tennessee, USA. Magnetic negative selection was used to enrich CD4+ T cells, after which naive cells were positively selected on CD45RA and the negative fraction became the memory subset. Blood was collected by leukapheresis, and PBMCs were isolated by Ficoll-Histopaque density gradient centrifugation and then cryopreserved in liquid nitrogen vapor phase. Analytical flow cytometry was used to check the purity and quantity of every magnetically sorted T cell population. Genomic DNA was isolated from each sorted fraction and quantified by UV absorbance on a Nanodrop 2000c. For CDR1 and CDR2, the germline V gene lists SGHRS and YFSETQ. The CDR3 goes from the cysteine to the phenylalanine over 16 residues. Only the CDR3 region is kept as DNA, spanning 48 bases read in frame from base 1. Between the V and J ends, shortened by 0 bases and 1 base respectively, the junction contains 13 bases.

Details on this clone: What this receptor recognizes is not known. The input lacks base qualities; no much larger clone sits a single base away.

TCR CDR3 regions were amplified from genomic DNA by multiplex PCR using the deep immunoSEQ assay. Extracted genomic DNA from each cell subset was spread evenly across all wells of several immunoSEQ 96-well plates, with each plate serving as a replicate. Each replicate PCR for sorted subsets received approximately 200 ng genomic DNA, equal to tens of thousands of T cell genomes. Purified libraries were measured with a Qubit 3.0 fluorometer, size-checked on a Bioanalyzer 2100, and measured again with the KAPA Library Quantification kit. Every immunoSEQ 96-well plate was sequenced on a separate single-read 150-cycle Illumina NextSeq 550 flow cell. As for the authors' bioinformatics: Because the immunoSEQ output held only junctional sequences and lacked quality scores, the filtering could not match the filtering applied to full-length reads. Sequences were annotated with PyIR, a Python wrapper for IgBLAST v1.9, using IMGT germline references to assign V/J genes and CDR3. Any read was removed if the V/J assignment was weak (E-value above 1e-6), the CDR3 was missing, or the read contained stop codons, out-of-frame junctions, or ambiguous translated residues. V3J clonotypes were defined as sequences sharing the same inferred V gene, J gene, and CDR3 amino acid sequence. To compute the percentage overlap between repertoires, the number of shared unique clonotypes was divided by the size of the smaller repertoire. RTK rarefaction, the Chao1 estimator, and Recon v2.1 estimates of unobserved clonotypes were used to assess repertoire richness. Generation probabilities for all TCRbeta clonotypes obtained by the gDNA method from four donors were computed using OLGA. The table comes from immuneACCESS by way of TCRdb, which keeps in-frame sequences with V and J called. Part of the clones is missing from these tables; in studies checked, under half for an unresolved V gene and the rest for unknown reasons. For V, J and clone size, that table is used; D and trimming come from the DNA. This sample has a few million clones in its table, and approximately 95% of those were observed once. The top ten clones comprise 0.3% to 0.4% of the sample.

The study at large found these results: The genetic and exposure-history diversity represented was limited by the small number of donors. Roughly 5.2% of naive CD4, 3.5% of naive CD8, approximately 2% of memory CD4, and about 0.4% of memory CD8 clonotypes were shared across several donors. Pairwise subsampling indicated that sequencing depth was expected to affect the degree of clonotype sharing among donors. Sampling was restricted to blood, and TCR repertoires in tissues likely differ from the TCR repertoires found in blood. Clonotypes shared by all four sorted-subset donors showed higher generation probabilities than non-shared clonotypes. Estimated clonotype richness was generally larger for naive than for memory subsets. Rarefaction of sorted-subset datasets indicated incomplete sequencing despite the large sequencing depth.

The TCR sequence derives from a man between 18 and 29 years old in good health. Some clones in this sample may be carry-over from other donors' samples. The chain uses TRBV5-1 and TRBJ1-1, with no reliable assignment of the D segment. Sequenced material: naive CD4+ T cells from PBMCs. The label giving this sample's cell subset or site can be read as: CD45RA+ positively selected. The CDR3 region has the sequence CASSLGAGKGNTEAFF. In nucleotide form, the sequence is TGCGCCAGCAGCTTGGGGGCAGGCAAAGGGAACACTGAAGCTTTCTTT.